The rows below give T cell receptor beta chains drawn from one sample of a study of cytomegalovirus exposure and HLA in healthy donors. Here immunoSEQ multiplex PCR was the method, and the copy in TCRdb shows in-frame clones only, minus some. Altogether hundreds of thousands of clones are present, roughly 70% being singletons, with the ten largest covering over 2%. The sequencing input was PBMCs. The receptors were gathered from a female donor in good health and CMV-seronegative. Each CDR3 is given without its conserved first and last residue.

v_call cdr3_aa
TRBV5-1 ASSSRTGGEDEQY
TRBV2 ATRARSGVAETDTQY
TRBV6-5 ASRNAGGETQY
TRBV11-3 ASSPGQGAYEQY
TRBV2 ASRWDLAYEQY
TRBV18 ASSPEGKINQPQH
TRBV30 AGGSYEQY
TRBV19 ASSTLLGGNQPQH
TRBV11-2 ASSLEGRDRGVISGNTIY
TRBV5-1 ASSLQQGASVAEAF
TRBV9 ASSAGTLNTGELF
TRBV11-3 ASSLAGGEYNEQF
TRBV5-4 ASSLGDSHSNQPQH
TRBV5-8 ASSLGQGVYYEQY
TRBV30 AWSVTGGETQY
TRBV21-1 ASNDGLVEDTQY
TRBV28 ASSQTVTDTQY
TRBV6-6 ASGLGDRATGELF
TRBV30 AWREPPPTGNYGYT
TRBV5-1 ASSLGQGSILF
TRBV18 ASSPDSSGSRYT
TRBV2 ASLGQGISEAF
TRBV19 ASTMGLNSRETQY
TRBV4-1 ASSQDASLAGATPDTQY
TRBV9 ASSVVTEGTIY
TRBV5-1 ASSLLADPSSYEQY
TRBV27 ASSLVTSSYEQY
TRBV11-3 ASSLREGTGELF
TRBV12-5 ASGLVLVAGVGYEQY
TRBV7-3 ASSLRPGASDEQY
TRBV11-3 ASSAGLAEITDTQY
TRBV11-3 ASSLAQALYEQY
TRBV6-5 ASSSGTSGYNEQF
TRBV27 ASRRTGASGNTIY
TRBV19 ASSIQGLGIDNEQF
TRBV7-8 ASGPSLGNEQF
TRBV13 ASSLDGYAGNTIY
TRBV11-2 ASSPNLAGGPGQF
TRBV11-1 ASSPLADTDTQY
TRBV7-8 ASSTGLAGYEQY
TRBV9 ASSSGGSSGTSYEQY
TRBV6-4 ASSNLAVSSYNEQF
TRBV4-1 ASSHPGQMQETQY
TRBV27 ASSPRDRVNQPQH
TRBV5-6 ASSLGTGNSYEQY
TRBV30 AWSPPGNIQY
TRBV11-2 ASSPGTGTHNEQF
TRBV5-4 AFVRDRVDTEAF
TRBV19 ASADGQTMNTEAF
TRBV9 ASSVGLAVTDTQY
TRBV14 ASSNGQVNTEAF
TRBV4-2 ASSQAPGLAGDEQY
TRBV7-2 ASSLGGSGSNEQY
TRBV5-1 ASSPTGSVGEQY
TRBV27 ASRTSGRVNEQF
TRBV7-3 ASSLQASGGTDTQY
TRBV5-8 ASSLDGAGARVAF
TRBV18 ASSPEQGFEAF
TRBV9 ASSYRGWGTDTQY